These T cell receptor beta chains were read from a single sample in a study of OX40 agonist ivuxolimab in advanced cancers. TCRdb's table, derived via immunoSEQ multiplex PCR, lists solely in-frame clones and lacks some. The sample carries under 100,000 clones, 70% to 90% recorded once. This sample comprised CD4+ or CD8+ T cells sorted from blood, obtained in a trial of the OX40 agonist ivuxolimab. These receptors all stem from an adult with an advanced solid tumor such as melanoma, head and neck, liver or kidney cancer. The CDR3 runs from the conserved cysteine through the conserved F or W. The D gene is left open where the match is weak. Where a row states a size, it is once, few, many or the class of an expanded clone; other rows omit it.

V	size	D	J	DNA	CDR3
TRBV5-8	few	TRBD1	TRBJ2-3	TGTGCCAGCAGCCCGTACCGGGACAGGGGAACAGATACGCAGTATTTT	CASSPYRDRGTDTQYF
TRBV2	-	-	TRBJ1-6	TGTGCCAGCAGTGCCGGGCCTACTCAACCCCTCCACTTT	CASSAGPTQPLHF
TRBV7-9	-	-	TRBJ1-2	TGTGCCAGCAGCTTAGGGGCGACAATCGAGGGCTACACCTTC	CASSLGATIEGYTF
TRBV9	-	TRBD2	TRBJ2-1	TGTGCCAGCAGTGTGGGGGGGACCCGGACTGACAATGAGCAGTTCTTC	CASSVGGTRTDNEQFF
TRBV5-1	-	-	TRBJ1-6	TGCGCCAGCAGCTTGGGTCAGGCACCCCTCCACTTT	CASSLGQAPLHF
TRBV9	-	TRBD1	TRBJ1-1	TGTGCCAGCAGCCCCCGTCCGGGCAGGGGGGGAACTGAAGCTTTCTTT	CASSPRPGRGGTEAFF
TRBV2	few	TRBD1	TRBJ1-1	TGTGCCACGTTACAGGGGGCCACTGAAGCTTTCTTT	CATLQGATEAFF
TRBV11-1	-	TRBD1	TRBJ2-1	TGTGCCAGCAGCCCGGACAGGAGCTCCTACAATGAGCAGTTCTTC	CASSPDRSSYNEQFF
TRBV5-4	-	TRBD1	TRBJ2-3	TGTGCCAGCAGCCTCGACAGGGGCCGCACAGATACGCAGTATTTT	CASSLDRGRTDTQYF
TRBV12-5	few	-	TRBJ1-2	TGTGCTAGTGCCCTCACCCCAGGGCATGGCTACACCTTC	CASALTPGHGYTF
TRBV4-3	-	TRBD1	TRBJ1-4	TGCGCCAGCAGCCAAGAGGGACAGGGTAATGAAAAACTGTTTTTT	CASSQEGQGNEKLFF
TRBV1	-	-	TRBJ2-7	TGCACCAGCAGCCCCCCCGGGACTAGCGGGAGTAGATTGTACGAGCAGTACTTC	CTSSPPGTSGSRLYEQYF
TRBV15	-	-	TRBJ2-7	TGTGCCACCAGTCCTAGGCTCAACGCCTACGAGCAGTACTTC	CATSPRLNAYEQYF
TRBV7-3	-	TRBD2	TRBJ2-7	TGTGCCAGCAGCCCCGAAATGGAAGCGGGGGTCCCCGTCGAGCAGTACTTC	CASSPEMEAGVPVEQYF
TRBV7-2	-	TRBD2	TRBJ2-1	TGTGCCAGCAGCTTAGTATTAGCGGGAGCCCTCAATGAGCAGTTCTTC	CASSLVLAGALNEQFF
TRBV11-2	once	TRBD1	TRBJ1-1	TGTGCCAGCAGCCAACCGGGGACAGCCAGGGGCACTGAAGCTTTCTTT	CASSQPGTARGTEAFF
TRBV5-6	once	-	TRBJ1-2	TGTGCCAGCAGCGCCGGGGGGCCAGATGGCTACACCTTC	CASSAGGPDGYTF
TRBV25-1	-	-	TRBJ1-6	TGTGCCAGCGAACAGGGTGGGCTCCACTTT	CASEQGGLHF
TRBV7-3	-	TRBD2	TRBJ2-5	TGTGCCAGCAGCTTGCTAGCGGGAGGGGAGACCCAGTACTTC	CASSLLAGGETQYF
TRBV7-7	-	TRBD2	TRBJ2-5	TGTGCCAGCAGCTTAACTCCTCGGACTAGCCAAGAGACCCAGTACTTC	CASSLTPRTSQETQYF
TRBV11-2	-	TRBD2	TRBJ2-3	TGTGCCAGCAAGATACTGGGGGGGAGCACAGATACGCAGTATTTT	CASKILGGSTDTQYF
TRBV6-1	-	-	TRBJ2-3	TGTGCCAGCAGTCGGGAGCGCACAGATACGCAGTATTTT	CASSRERTDTQYF
TRBV5-1	-	TRBD1	TRBJ1-2	TGCGCCAGCAGCTTGATCCCCGAGGGGGCCAACGGCTACACCTTC	CASSLIPEGANGYTF
TRBV7-9	-	-	TRBJ2-1	TGTGCCAGCAGCTTAGCTGGAGGTGGCACCTACAATGAGCAGTTCTTC	CASSLAGGGTYNEQFF
TRBV7-2	-	-	TRBJ1-2	TGTGCCAGCAGCTTAAACCTTGGGGGGGTCAAGGACTATGGCTACACCTTC	CASSLNLGGVKDYGYTF
TRBV5-1	-	-	TRBJ2-7	TGCGCCAGCAGCCGGGAGAACGAGTACGAGCAGTACTTC	CASSRENEYEQYF
TRBV6-6	-	TRBD2	TRBJ2-1	TGTGCCAGCAGCCGCGGACTAGCGGGGGGTAATGAGCAGTTCTTC	CASSRGLAGGNEQFF
TRBV11-3	-	TRBD1	TRBJ1-4	TGTGCCAGCAGCTTCCGACAGGGAGATGAAAAACTGTTTTTT	CASSFRQGDEKLFF
TRBV10-2	-	TRBD2	TRBJ2-5	TGCGCCAGCCTTGGACTAGCGGGAGGGAGGGGCCAAGAGACCCAGTACTTC	CASLGLAGGRGQETQYF
TRBV7-8	-	-	TRBJ2-2	TGTGCCAGCAGCTTGACACAGGGCGGTACCGGGGAGCTGTTTTTT	CASSLTQGGTGELFF
TRBV5-6	-	-	TRBJ2-7	TGTGCCAGCAGCGCCCGGACCTTTGGCGAGCAGTACTTC	CASSARTFGEQYF
TRBV14	-	-	TRBJ1-1	TGTGCCAGCAAGAAAATGGCGGAGCTTGAAGCTTTCTTT	CASKKMAELEAFF
TRBV2	-	TRBD1	TRBJ1-2	TGTGCCAGCAGTGCACAGGGGACTAACTATGGCTACACCTTC	CASSAQGTNYGYTF
TRBV10-1	-	TRBD2	TRBJ2-2	TGCGCCAGCAGTGAGGGGAGCGGGGGACCAAACGGGGAGCTGTTTTTT	CASSEGSGGPNGELFF
TRBV5-4	once	-	TRBJ1-2	TGTGCCAGCAGAACCGGGACGGAACTAATGGGGGGCTACACCTTC	CASRTGTELMGGYTF
TRBV5-1	once	-	TRBJ2-7	TGCGCCAGCAGTTTCGGGCCGTTCTACGAGCAGTACTTC	CASSFGPFYEQYF
TRBV2	-	-	TRBJ1-1	TGTGCCAGCAGTGGGCAGGTGAACACTGAAGCTTTCTTT	CASSGQVNTEAFF
TRBV5-5	-	TRBD1	TRBJ1-5	TGTGCCAGCAGCCCGGGACAGGGGGCAAGCAATCAGCCCCAGCATTTT	CASSPGQGASNQPQHF
TRBV9	few	-	TRBJ2-1	TGTGCCAGCAAGGGGGGCCGTCGGAATGAGCAGTTCTTC	CASKGGRRNEQFF
TRBV19	few	TRBD1	TRBJ1-1	TGTGCCAGTAGTATAGGACAGGGGGCACAAGCTTTCTTT	CASSIGQGAQAFF
TRBV28	-	-	TRBJ2-6	TGTGCCAGCAGTTTAGGCACACTCTCTGGGGCCAACGTCCTGACTTTC	CASSLGTLSGANVLTF
TRBV7-9	-	TRBD1	TRBJ2-6	TGTGCCAGCAGCTTAGAGGGTAGGGGGCTCTTGATCGGGGCCAACGTCCTGACTTTC	CASSLEGRGLLIGANVLTF